This T cell receptor beta chain emerged from a study of blood T cell repertoires in COVID-19. Per germline, CDR1 SGHAT and CDR2 FQNNGV. Trimming removed 2 bases at V and 0 bases at J, with 16 bases between. This CDR3 has 17 amino acids. The assay was immunoSEQ multiplex PCR, and TCRdb's table has in-frame clones only and misses some. This table has 350,000 or so clones, about 90% appearing once. What was sequenced was peripheral blood. The chain links TRBV11-2 to TRBJ1-2; a possible D gene is TRBD1 (6 bases). This receptor was obtained from a man between 18 and 35 years old with active or convalescent COVID-19. CDR3 DNA sequence: TGTGCCAGCAGCTTACTCGATGGCAGGGGATCTAACTATGGCTACACCTTC. Amino acid sequence: CASSLLDGRGSNYGYTF. Combining the CDR3 with reference TRBV11-2 and TRBJ1-2 gives the whole variable domain EAGVAQSPRYKIIEKRQSVAFWCNPISGHATLYWYQQILGQGPKLLIQFQNNGVVDDSQLPKDRFSAERLKGVDSTLKIQPAKLEDSAVYLCASSLLDGRGSNYGYTFGSGTRLTVV.